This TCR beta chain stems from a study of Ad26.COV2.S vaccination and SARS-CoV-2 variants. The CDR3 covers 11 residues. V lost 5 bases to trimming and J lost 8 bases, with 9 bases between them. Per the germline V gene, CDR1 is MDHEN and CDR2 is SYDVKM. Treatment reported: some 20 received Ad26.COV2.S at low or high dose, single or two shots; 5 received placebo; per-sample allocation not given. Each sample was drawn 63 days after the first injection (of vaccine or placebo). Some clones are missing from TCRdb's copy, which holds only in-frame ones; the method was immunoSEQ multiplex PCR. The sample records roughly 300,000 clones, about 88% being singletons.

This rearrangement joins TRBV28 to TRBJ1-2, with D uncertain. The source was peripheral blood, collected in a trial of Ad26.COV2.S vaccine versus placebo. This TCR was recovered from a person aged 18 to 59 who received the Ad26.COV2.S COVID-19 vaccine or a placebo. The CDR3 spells CASSTNGGYTF. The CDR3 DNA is TGTGCCAGCAGTACTAATGGGGGCTACACCTTC.